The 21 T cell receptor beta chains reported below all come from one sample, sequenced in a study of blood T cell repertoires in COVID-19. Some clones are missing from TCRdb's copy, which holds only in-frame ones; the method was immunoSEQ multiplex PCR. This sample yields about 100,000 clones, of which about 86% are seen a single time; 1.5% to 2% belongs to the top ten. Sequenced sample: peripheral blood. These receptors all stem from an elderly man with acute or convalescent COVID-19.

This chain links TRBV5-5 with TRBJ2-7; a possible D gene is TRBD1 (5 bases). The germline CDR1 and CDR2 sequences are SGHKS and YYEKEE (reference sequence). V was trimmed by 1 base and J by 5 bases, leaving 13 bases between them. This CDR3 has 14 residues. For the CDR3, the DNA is TGTGCCAGCAGCTTGCGTCATCAGGGCGACGAGCAGTACTTC. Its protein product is CASSLRHQGDEQYF.

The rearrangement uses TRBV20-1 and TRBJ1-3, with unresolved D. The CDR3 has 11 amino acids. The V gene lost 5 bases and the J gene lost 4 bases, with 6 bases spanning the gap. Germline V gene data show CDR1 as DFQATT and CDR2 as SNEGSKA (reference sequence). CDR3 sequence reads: CSAPEGNTIYF. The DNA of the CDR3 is TGCAGTGCTCCTGAGGGAAACACCATATATTTT.

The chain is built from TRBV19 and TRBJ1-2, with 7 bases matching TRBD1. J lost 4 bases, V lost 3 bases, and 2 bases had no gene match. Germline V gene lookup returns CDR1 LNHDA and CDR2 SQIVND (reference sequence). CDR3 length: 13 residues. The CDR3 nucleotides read TGTGCCAGTAGTATCGGGACAGCCTATGGCTACACCTTC. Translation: CASSIGTAYGYTF.

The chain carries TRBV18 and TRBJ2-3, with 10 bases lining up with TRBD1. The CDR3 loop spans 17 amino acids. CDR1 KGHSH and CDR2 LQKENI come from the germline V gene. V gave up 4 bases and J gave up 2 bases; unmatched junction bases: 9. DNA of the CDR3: TGTGCCAGCTCACTAGACTCGACAGGGGGCCACACAGATACGCAGTATTTT. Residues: CASSLDSTGGHTDTQYF.

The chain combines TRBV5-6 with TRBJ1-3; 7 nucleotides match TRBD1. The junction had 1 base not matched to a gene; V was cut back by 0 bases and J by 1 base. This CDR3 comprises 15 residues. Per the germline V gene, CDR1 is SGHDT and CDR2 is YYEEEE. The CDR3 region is CASSLDRGSGNTIYF. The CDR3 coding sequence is TGTGCCAGCAGCTTGGACAGGGGTTCTGGAAACACCATATATTTT.

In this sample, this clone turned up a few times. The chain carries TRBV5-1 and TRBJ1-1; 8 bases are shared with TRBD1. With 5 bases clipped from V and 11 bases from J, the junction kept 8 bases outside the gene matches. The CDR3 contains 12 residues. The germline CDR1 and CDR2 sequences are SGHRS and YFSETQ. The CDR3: CASSAGQEIAFF. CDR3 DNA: TGCGCCAGCAGTGCGGGACAGGAGATTGCTTTCTTT.

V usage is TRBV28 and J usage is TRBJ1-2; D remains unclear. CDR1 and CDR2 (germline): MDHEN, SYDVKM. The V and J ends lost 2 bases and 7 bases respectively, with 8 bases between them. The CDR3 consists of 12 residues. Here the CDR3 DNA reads TGTGCCAGCAGTTTACCAGGTAGTGGCTACACCTTC. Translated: CASSLPGSGYTF.

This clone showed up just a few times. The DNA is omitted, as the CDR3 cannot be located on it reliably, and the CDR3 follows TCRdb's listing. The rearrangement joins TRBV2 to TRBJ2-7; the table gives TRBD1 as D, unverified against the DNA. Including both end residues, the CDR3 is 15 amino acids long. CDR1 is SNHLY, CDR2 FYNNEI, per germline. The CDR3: CASSSSGRGPYEQYF.

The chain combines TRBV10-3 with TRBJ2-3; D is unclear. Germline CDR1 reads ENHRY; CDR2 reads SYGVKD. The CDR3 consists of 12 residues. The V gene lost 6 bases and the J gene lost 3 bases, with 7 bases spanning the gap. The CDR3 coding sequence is TGTGCCATCAGCACCGGGACAGATACGCAGTATTTT. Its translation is CAISTGTDTQYF.

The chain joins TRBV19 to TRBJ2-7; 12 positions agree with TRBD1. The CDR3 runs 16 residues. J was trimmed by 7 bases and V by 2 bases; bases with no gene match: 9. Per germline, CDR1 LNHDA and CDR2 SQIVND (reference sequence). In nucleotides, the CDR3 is TGTGCCAGTAGTATATCGGGACAGGGGGCTCCCCGGGAGCAGTACTTC. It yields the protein CASSISGQGAPREQYF.

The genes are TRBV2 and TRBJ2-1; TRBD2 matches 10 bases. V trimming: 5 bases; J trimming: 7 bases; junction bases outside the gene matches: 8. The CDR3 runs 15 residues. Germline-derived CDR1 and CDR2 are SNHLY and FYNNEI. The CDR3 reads CASSKLAGSMNEQFF. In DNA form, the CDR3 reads TGTGCCAGCAGTAAACTAGCGGGAAGTATGAATGAGCAGTTCTTC.

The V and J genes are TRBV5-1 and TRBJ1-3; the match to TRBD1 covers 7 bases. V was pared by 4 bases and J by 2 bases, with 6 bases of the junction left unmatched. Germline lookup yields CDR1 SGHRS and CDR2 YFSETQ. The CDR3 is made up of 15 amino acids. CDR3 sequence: CASSASTGAGNTIYF. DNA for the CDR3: TGCGCCAGCAGCGCCAGTACAGGGGCTGGAAACACCATATATTTT.

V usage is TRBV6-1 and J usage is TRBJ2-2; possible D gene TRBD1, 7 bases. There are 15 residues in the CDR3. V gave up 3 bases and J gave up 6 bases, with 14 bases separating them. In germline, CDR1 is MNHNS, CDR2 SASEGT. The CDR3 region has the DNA TGTGCCAGCAGTGATCAGGGGGGTGTACCCGGGGAGCTGTTTTTT. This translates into CASSDQGGVPGELFF.

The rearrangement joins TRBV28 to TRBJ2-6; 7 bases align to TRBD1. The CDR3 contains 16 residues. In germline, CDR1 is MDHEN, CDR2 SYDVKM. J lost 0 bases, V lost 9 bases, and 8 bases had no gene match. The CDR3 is CASEGGTRSGANVLTF. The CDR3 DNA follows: TGTGCCAGTGAAGGGGGCACCCGCTCTGGGGCCAACGTCCTGACTTTC.

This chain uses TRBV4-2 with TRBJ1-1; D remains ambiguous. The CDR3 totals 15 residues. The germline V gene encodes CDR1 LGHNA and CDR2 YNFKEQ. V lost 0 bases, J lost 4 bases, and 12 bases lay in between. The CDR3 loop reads CASSQEHTGSTEAFF. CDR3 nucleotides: TGTGCCAGCAGCCAAGAGCATACCGGGAGCACTGAAGCTTTCTTT.

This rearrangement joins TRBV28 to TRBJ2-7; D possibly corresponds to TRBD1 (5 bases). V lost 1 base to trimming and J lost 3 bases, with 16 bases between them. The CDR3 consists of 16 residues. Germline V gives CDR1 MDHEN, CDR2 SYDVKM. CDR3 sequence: CASSLSGQGYIYEQYF. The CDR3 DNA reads TGTGCCAGCAGTTTATCAGGGCAGGGCTACATCTACGAGCAGTACTTC.

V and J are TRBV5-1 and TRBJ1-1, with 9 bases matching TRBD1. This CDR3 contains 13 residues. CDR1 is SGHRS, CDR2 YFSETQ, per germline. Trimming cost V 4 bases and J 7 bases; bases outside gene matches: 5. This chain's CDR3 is CASSPTGGGEAFF. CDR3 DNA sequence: TGCGCCAGCAGCCCTACAGGGGGCGGTGAAGCTTTCTTT.

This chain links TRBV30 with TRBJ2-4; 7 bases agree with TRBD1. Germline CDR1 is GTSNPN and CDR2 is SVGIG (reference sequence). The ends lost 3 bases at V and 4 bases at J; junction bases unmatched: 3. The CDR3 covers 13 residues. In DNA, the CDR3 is TGTGCCTGGAGCGGGACAGCTAAAAACATTCAGTACTTC. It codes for CAWSGTAKNIQYF. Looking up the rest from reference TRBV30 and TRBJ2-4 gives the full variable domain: SQTIHQWPATLVQPVGSPLSLECTVEGTSNPNLYWYRQAAGRGLQLLFYSVGIGQISSEVPQNLSASRPQDRQFILSSKKLLLSDSGFYLCAWSGTAKNIQYFGAGTRLSVL.

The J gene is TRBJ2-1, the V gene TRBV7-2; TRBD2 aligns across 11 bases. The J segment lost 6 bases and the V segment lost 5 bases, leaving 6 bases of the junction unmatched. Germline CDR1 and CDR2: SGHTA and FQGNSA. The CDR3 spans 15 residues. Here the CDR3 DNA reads TGTGCCAGCAGCGTGCCGGGACTAGCGGTCAATGAGCAGTTCTTC. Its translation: CASSVPGLAVNEQFF.

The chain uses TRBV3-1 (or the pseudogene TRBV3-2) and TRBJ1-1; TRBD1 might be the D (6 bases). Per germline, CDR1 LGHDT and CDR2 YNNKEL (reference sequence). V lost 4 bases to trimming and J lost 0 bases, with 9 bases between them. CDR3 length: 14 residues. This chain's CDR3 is CASSPRTVNTEAFF. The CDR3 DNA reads TGTGCCAGCAGCCCGAGGACAGTGAACACTGAAGCTTTCTTT.

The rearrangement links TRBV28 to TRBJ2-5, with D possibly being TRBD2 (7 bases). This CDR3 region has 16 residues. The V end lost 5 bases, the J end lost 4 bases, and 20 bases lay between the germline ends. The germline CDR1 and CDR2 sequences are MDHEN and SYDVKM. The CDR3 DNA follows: TGTGCCAGCAGTCCCCACCCGAGGGGGGGCGGAGAGACCCAGTACTTC. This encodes CASSPHPRGGGETQYF.